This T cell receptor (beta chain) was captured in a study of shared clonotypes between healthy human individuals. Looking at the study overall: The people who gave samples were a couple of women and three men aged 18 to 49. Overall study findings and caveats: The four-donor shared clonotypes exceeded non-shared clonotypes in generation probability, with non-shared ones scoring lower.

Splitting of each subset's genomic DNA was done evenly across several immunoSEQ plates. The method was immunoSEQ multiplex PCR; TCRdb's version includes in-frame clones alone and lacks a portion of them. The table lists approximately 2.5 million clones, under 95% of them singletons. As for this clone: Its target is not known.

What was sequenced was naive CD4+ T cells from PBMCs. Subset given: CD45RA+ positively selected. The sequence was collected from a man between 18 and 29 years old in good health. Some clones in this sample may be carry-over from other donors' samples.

Here the CDR3 reads CSAPDQETQYF. The CDR3, as DNA: TGCAGTGCCCCGGACCAAGAGACCCAGTACTTC. The chain has TRBV20-1 and TRBJ2-5; D gene uncertain. From germline, CDR1 is DFQATT and CDR2 SNEGSKA (reference sequence). CDR3 size: 11 residues. Trimming took 6 bases from V and 0 from J, leaving 5 bases between them.